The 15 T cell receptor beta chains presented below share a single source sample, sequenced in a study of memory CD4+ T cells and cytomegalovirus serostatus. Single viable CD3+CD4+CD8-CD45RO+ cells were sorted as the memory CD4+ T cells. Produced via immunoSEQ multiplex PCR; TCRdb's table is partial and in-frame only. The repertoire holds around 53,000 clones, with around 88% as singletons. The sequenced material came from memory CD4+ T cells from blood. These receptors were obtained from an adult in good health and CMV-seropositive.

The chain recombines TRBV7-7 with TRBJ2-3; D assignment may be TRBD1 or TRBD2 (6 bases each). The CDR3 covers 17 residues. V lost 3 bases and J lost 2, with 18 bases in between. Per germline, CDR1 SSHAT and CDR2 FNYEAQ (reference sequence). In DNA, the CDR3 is TGTGCCAGCAGCTTCCCCACCGGGGGCATTCACACAGATACGCAGTATTTT. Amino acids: CASSFPTGGIHTDTQYF.

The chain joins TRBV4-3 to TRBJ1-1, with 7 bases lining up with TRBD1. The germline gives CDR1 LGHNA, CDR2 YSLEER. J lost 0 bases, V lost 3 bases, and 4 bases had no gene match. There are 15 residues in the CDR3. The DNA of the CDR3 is TGCGCCAGCAGCCACTCCGGACAGGTGAACACTGAAGCTTTCTTT. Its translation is CASSHSGQVNTEAFF.

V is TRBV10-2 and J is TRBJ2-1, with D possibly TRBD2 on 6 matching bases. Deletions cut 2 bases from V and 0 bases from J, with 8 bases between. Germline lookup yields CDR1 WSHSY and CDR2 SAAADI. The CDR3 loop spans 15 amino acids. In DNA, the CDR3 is TGCGCCAGCAGTGAGAGGGGACTCTCCTACAATGAGCAGTTCTTC. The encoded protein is CASSERGLSYNEQFF.

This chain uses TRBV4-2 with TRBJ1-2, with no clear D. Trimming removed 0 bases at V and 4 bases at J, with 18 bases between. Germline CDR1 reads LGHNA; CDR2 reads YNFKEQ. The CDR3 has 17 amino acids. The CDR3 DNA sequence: TGTGCCAGCAGCCAAGATCTGAGAGAGATTCCTACCTATGGCTACACCTTC. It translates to CASSQDLREIPTYGYTF.

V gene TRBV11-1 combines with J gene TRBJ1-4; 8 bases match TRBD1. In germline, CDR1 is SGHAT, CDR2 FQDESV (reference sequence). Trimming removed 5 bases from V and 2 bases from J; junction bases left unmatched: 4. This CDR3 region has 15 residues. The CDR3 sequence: CASSLNRGTNEKLFF. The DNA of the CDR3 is TGTGCCAGCAGCCTAAACAGGGGGACTAATGAAAAACTGTTTTTT.

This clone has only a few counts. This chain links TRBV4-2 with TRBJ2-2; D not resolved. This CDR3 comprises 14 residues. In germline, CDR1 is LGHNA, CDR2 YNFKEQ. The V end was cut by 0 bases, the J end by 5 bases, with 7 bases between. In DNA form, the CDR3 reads TGTGCCAGCAGCCAAGACAGTGAGACCGGGGAGCTGTTTTTT. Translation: CASSQDSETGELFF.

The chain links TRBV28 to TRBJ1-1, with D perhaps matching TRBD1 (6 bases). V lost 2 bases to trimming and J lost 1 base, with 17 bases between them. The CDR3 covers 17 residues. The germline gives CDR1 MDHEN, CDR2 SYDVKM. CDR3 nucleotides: TGTGCCAGCAGTTTAGGATCCCTGACGGGGGCGAACACTGAAGCTTTCTTT. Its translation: CASSLGSLTGANTEAFF.

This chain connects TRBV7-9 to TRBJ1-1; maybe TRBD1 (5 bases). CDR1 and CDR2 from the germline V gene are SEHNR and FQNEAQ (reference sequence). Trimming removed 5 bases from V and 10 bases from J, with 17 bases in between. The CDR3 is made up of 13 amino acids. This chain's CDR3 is CASSPLVGLAAFF. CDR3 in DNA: TGTGCCAGCAGCCCTCTCGTGGGGCTCGCAGCTTTCTTT.

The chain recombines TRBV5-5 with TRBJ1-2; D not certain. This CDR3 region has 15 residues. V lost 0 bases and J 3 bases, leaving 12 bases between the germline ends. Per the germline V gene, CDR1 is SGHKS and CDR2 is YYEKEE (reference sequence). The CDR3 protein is CASSLEAGFDYGYTF. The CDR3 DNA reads TGTGCCAGCAGCTTGGAGGCGGGATTTGACTATGGCTACACCTTC.

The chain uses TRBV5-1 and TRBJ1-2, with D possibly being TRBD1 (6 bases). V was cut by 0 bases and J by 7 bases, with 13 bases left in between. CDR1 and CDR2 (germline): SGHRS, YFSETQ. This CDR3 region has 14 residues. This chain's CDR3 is CASSLAKAGVGYTF. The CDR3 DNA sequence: TGCGCCAGCAGCTTGGCCAAGGCAGGGGTTGGCTACACCTTC. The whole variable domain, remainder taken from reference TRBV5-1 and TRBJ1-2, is KAGVTQTPRYLIKTRGQQVTLSCSPISGHRSVSWYQQTPGQGLQFLFEYFSETQRNKGNFPGRFSGRQFSNSRSEMNVSTLELGDSALYLCASSLAKAGVGYTFGSGTRLTVV.

The CDR3 DNA is TGTGCCAGCAGTTACGGGTCTGGAAACACCATATATTTT. It encodes CASSYGSGNTIYF. The V call is TRBV27, the J call TRBJ1-3; the D is unclear. Trimming cost V 4 bases and J 1 base, with 5 bases left between them. In germline, CDR1 is MNHEY, CDR2 SMNVEV (reference sequence). The CDR3 covers 13 residues.

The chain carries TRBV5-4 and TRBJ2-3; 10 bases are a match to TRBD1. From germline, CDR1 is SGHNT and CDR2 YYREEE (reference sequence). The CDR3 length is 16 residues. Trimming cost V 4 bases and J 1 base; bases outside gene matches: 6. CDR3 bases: TGTGCCAGCAGCCCCCGACAGGGGGCCGGCACAGATACGCAGTATTTT. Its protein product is CASSPRQGAGTDTQYF. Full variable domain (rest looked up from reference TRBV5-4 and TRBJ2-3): ETGVTQSPTHLIKTRGQQVTLRCSSQSGHNTVSWYQQALGQGPQFIFQYYREEENGRGNFPPRFSGLQFPNYSSELNVNALELDDSALYLCASSPRQGAGTDTQYFGPGTRLTVL.

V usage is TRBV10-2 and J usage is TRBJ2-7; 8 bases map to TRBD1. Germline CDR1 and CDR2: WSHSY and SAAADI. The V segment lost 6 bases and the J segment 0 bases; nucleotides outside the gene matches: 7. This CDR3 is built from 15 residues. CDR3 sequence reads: CASRKDRAYSYEQYF. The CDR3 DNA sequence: TGCGCCAGCAGAAAGGACAGGGCCTACTCCTACGAGCAGTACTTC.

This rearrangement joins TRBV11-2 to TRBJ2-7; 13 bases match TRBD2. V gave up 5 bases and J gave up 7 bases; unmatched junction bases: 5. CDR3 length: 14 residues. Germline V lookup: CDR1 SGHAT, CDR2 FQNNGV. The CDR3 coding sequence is TGTGCCAGCAGCACTAGCGGGGGGGCCGGGGAGCAGTACTTC. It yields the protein CASSTSGGAGEQYF.

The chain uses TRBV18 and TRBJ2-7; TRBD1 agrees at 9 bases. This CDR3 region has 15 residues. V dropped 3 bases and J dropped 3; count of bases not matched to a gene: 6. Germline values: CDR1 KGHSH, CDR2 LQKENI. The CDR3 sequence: CASSPLGQGIYEQYF. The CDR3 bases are TGTGCCAGCTCACCCCTAGGACAGGGGATCTACGAGCAGTACTTC.